The 21 T cell receptor beta chains listed next were all sequenced from one sample in a study of beta chain features in type 1 diabetes. Overall study findings and caveats: Moderate but significant shortening of TCRB CDR3s was recorded in all four CD4+ subsets from Type 1 diabetes patients.

What these receptors recognize is not known. cDNA synthesis used the whole RNA isolate, giving expressed TCRB sequences. Assay used: immunoSEQ multiplex PCR; TCRdb lists only in-frame clones, some missing. The table records 15,000 or so clones, around 70% of them present only once. The sequenced material came from stem cell memory CD4+ T cells from blood. The receptors come from a man between 25 and 39 years old with type 1 diabetes.

The rearrangement uses TRBV5-4 and TRBJ2-5, with 9 positions matching TRBD2. J lost 3 bases, V lost 0 bases, and 9 bases had no gene match. The CDR3 is 17 residues long. CDR1 SGHNT and CDR2 YYREEE come from the germline V gene (reference sequence). The CDR3 reads CASSLEGGGAREETQYF. The DNA of the CDR3 is TGTGCCAGCAGCTTGGAGGGCGGGGGGGCCAGGGAAGAGACCCAGTACTTC.

This clone turned up a few times. The rearrangement links TRBV7-2 to TRBJ2-1; D perhaps matches TRBD1 (5 bases). The CDR3 extends over 13 amino acids. Per the germline V gene, CDR1 is SGHTA and CDR2 is FQGNSA. V shed 1 base and J shed 6 bases, with 7 bases lying between them. CDR3 DNA sequence: TGTGCCAGCAGCTTAGGACAGATCAATGAGCAGTTCTTC. It yields the protein CASSLGQINEQFF.

The chain combines TRBV15 with TRBJ1-5; TRBD1 is a possible D gene (6 bases). Trimming stripped 3 bases from V and 6 bases from J, with 9 bases between. The germline V gene has CDR1 LNHNV and CDR2 YYDKDF (reference sequence). The CDR3 consists of 13 residues. In DNA, the CDR3 is TGTGCCACCAGCAGTGGGGGCGGTCAGCCCCAGCATTTT. It codes for CATSSGGGQPQHF.

The rearrangement links TRBV28 to TRBJ1-1; D not resolved. V lost 10 bases to trimming and J lost 10 bases, with 25 bases between them. The CDR3 loop spans 14 amino acids. Per the germline V gene, CDR1 is MDHEN and CDR2 is SYDVKM. In DNA, the CDR3 is TGTGCCACCAGATCCTCCGGAGGCGACCCCGGAGCTTTCTTT. This sequence encodes CATRSSGGDPGAFF. The full variable domain, with the rest looked up from reference TRBV28 and TRBJ1-1, is DVKVTQSSRYLVKRTGEKVFLECVQDMDHENMFWYRQDPGLGLRLIYFSYDVKMKEKGDIPEGYSVSREKKERFSLILESASTNQTSMYLCATRSSGGDPGAFFGQGTRLTVV.

The rearrangement links TRBV5-1 to TRBJ2-1, with 15 bases identical to TRBD2. Germline CDR1 and CDR2: SGHRS and YFSETQ. CDR3 length: 18 residues. V was clipped by 0 bases and J by 4 bases; unmatched bases: 5. DNA of the CDR3: TGCGCCAGCAGCTTGGTGGGGACTAGCGGGGGGTCATACAATGAGCAGTTCTTC. Its protein product is CASSLVGTSGGSYNEQFF. Based on the CDR3 plus reference TRBV5-1 and TRBJ2-1, the full variable domain is KAGVTQTPRYLIKTRGQQVTLSCSPISGHRSVSWYQQTPGQGLQFLFEYFSETQRNKGNFPGRFSGRQFSNSRSEMNVSTLELGDSALYLCASSLVGTSGGSYNEQFFGPGTRLTVL.

CDR3 DNA sequence: TGTGCCAGCAGTTCCGACAGTACCGGAAACACCATATATTTT. It yields the protein CASSSDSTGNTIYF. The V gene is TRBV6-6, the J gene TRBJ1-3; TRBD1 might be the D (5 bases). With 4 bases removed from V and 4 bases from J, the gap between germline ends came to 11 bases. The germline V gene has CDR1 MNHNY and CDR2 SVGAGI (reference sequence). CDR3 length: 14 amino acids.

This clone was counted only a few times. The chain employs TRBV28 and TRBJ2-1; the match to TRBD2 covers 9 bases. Germline CDR1 reads MDHEN; CDR2 reads SYDVKM. The CDR3 contains 15 residues. J gave up 9 bases and V 6 bases, and 12 bases lay outside the gene matches. The CDR3 loop reads CASRTPAGGATEQFF. Here the CDR3 DNA reads TGTGCCAGCAGAACTCCGGCGGGGGGGGCCACTGAGCAGTTCTTC.

This clone was seen once. This rearrangement joins TRBV6-1 to TRBJ2-7; D is undetermined. V lost 9 bases, J lost 6 bases, and 21 bases lay in between. The germline V gene encodes CDR1 MNHNS and CDR2 SASEGT. This CDR3 has 14 amino acids. CDR3 nucleotide sequence: TGTGCCAGTTCCGCCCTACTATCGACCGTCGAGCAGTACTTC. This encodes CASSALLSTVEQYF.

V usage is TRBV7-2 and J usage is TRBJ2-2; perhaps TRBD1 as D (5 bases). CDR1 is SGHTA, CDR2 FQGNSA, per germline. The CDR3 runs to 12 residues. V lost 3 bases and J 7 bases, leaving 6 bases between the germline ends. The CDR3 bases are TGTGCCAGCAGCTTCAGGGTCGGGGAGCTGTTTTTT. It codes for CASSFRVGELFF.

The chain combines TRBV19 with TRBJ1-2; TRBD1 matches 9 bases. Germline CDR1 reads LNHDA; CDR2 reads SQIVND (reference sequence). This CDR3 has 13 amino acids. V shed 4 bases, J shed 6 bases, and the junction held 3 bases outside the gene matches. As DNA, the CDR3 is TGTGCCAGTAGTAAAACAGGGGGCGATGGCTACACCTTC. Its protein is CASSKTGGDGYTF.

The J gene is TRBJ2-2, the V gene TRBV28; tentative D call: TRBD1 (5 bases). V dropped 2 bases and J dropped 2 bases, with 9 bases sitting between them. The CDR3 is 15 amino acids. Germline CDR1 is MDHEN and CDR2 is SYDVKM. The CDR3 region is CASSLARANTGELFF. The CDR3 region has the DNA TGTGCCAGCAGTTTAGCCAGGGCAAACACCGGGGAGCTGTTTTTT.

This chain uses TRBV9 with TRBJ2-5; 7 bases are a match to TRBD1. J lost 2 bases, V lost 4 bases, and 8 bases had no gene match. Germline V gene data show CDR1 as SGDLS and CDR2 as YYNGEE. CDR3 length: 15 amino acids. CDR3 nucleotide sequence: TGTGCCAGCAGCTCCTATACGGGACAGCAAGAGACCCAGTACTTC. Translated, it gives CASSSYTGQQETQYF.

This chain uses TRBV7-9 with TRBJ1-3; no definite D call. This CDR3 is 14 amino acids long. Germline assignment: CDR1 SEHNR and CDR2 FQNEAQ (reference sequence). V was shortened by 0 bases and J by 2 bases, with 5 bases between the two germline ends. CDR3 in DNA: TGTGCCAGCAGCTTAGCGGCTGCTGGAAACACCATATATTTT. Translation gives CASSLAAAGNTIYF.

For this clone: Relative to the germline gene, one junction end is altered; a read error may explain this. The V and J genes are TRBV2 and TRBJ2-6, with 7 bases that match TRBD1. CDR1 and CDR2 (germline): SNHLY, FYNNEI. CDR3 size: 15 residues. CDR3 in DNA: TGCCTCTCCTTACAGGGGTTCTCTGGGGCCAACGTCCTGACTTTC. Translating gives CLSLQGFSGANVLTF.

This clone appeared a single time. The chain couples TRBV4-1 to TRBJ1-2; 7 positions agree with TRBD1. The germline gives CDR1 MGHRA, CDR2 YSYEKL. The CDR3 contains 14 residues. With V trimmed by 1 base and J by 8 bases, 7 bases remained unmatched. The CDR3 DNA reads TGCGCCAGCAGCCAAGCCCCGACAGGGTACGGCTACACCTTC. It encodes CASSQAPTGYGYTF.

This clone has a handful of counts. The J gene is TRBJ2-7, the V gene TRBV18, with 7 positions matching TRBD2. CDR1 KGHSH and CDR2 LQKENI come from the germline V gene. The CDR3 has 14 amino acids. With 4 bases clipped from V and 6 bases from J, the junction kept 9 bases outside the gene matches. The DNA of the CDR3 is TGTGCCAGCTCACTACGACTAGCAGTAGCCGAGCAGTACTTC. Encoded protein: CASSLRLAVAEQYF.

The chain recombines TRBV27 with TRBJ1-1; D uncertain. Per germline, CDR1 MNHEY and CDR2 SMNVEV (reference sequence). The CDR3 length is 13 residues. V was clipped by 7 bases and J by 2 bases, with 11 bases between them. This CDR3 reads CASTGRGNTEAFF. The DNA of the CDR3 is TGTGCCAGCACTGGACGGGGAAACACTGAAGCTTTCTTT.

This chain uses TRBV29-1 with TRBJ2-7; 7 bases fit TRBD2. The length of the CDR3 is 13 residues. Germline V gene sequence: CDR1 SQVTM, CDR2 ANQGSEA. V lost 2 bases, J lost 7 bases, and 8 bases stayed unmatched. The CDR3 here is CSVEPGRRGEQYF. CDR3 coding DNA: TGCAGCGTTGAACCGGGGAGGCGGGGGGAGCAGTACTTC.

This rearrangement joins TRBV2 to TRBJ2-1, with D unresolved. This CDR3 is built from 11 residues. Germline CDR1 SNHLY, CDR2 FYNNEI. The V end was cut by 5 bases, the J end by 3 bases, with 2 bases between. The CDR3 sequence is CASSLYNEQFF. The CDR3 coding sequence is TGTGCCAGCAGTCTCTACAATGAGCAGTTCTTC.

The chain links TRBV18 to TRBJ2-1; D is possibly TRBD2 (7 bases). Trimming stripped 6 bases from V and 0 bases from J, with 15 bases between. The length of the CDR3 is 16 residues. Per germline, CDR1 KGHSH and CDR2 LQKENI. CDR3 DNA sequence: TGTGCCAGCTCTCCAAGGGGAGGGGGCTCCTACAATGAGCAGTTCTTC. Translating gives CASSPRGGGSYNEQFF.

The CDR3 spells CASSVGGEGSPLHF. The CDR3 DNA follows: TGTGCCAGCAGCGTAGGAGGTGAAGGTTCACCCCTCCACTTT. The chain carries TRBV9 and TRBJ1-6; D gene uncertain. CDR3 length: 14 amino acids. Trimming cost V 0 bases and J 9 bases, with 10 bases left between them. From germline, CDR1 is SGDLS and CDR2 YYNGEE.